The rows below give T cell receptor beta chains drawn from one sample of a study of shared clonotypes between healthy human individuals. Produced via immunoSEQ multiplex PCR; TCRdb's table is partial and in-frame only. The sample yields 470,000 or so clones, 78% seen once. Sequencing used PBMCs. Receptors were obtained from a woman aged 40 to 55 in good health. Some clones in this sample may be carry-over from other donors' samples. The CDR3 runs from the conserved cysteine through the conserved F or W. D genes are given only for firm matches. The size of a clone is reported for some rows only, either as once, few or many, or as a class for expanded clones.

v_call	j_call	d_call	clone_size	cdr3_nt	cdr3_aa
TRBV5-1	TRBJ2-2	TRBD2	-	TGCGCCAGCAGCGTACTAGCGGGAACGGCCGGGGAGCTGTTTTTT	CASSVLAGTAGELFF
TRBV11-3	TRBJ2-7	TRBD2	-	TGTGCCAGCAGCTTATCTAGCGGGAGTTTTTACGAGCAGTACTTC	CASSLSSGSFYEQYF
TRBV29-1	TRBJ1-2	TRBD1	-	TGCAGCGTGCAAGAGACAGGGGCGAACTATGGCTACACCTTC	CSVQETGANYGYTF
TRBV21-1	TRBJ1-5	-	-	TGTGCCAGGACCGTAAATCAGCCCCAGCATTTT	CARTVNQPQHF
TRBV19	TRBJ1-5	TRBD1	-	TGTGCCAGTAGTTTACGACAGGGGCCTAATCAGCCCCAGCATTTT	CASSLRQGPNQPQHF
TRBV4-1	TRBJ2-7	-	-	TGCGCCAGCAGCCAAGTGGCAGGGTCCTACGAGCAGTACTTC	CASSQVAGSYEQYF
TRBV6-1	TRBJ2-6	-	-	TGTGCCAGCAGTGGCCAGTTCTCTGGGGCCAACGTCCTGACTTTC	CASSGQFSGANVLTF
TRBV5-1	TRBJ2-1	TRBD2	-	TGCGCCAGCAACACCGGGACTAGTACCAATGAGCAGTTCTTC	CASNTGTSTNEQFF
TRBV6-1	TRBJ1-2	-	-	TGTGCCAGCAGTGAAGCGCAAGGGGGAGGCTATGGCTACACCTTC	CASSEAQGGGYGYTF
TRBV6-6	TRBJ2-5	-	-	TGTGCCAGCAGGCTAGACAGGAGCCAAGAGACCCAGTACTTC	CASRLDRSQETQYF
TRBV5-1	TRBJ2-2	-	-	TGCGCCAGCAGCCGGAGGACAGTAAACACCGGGGAGCTGTTTTTT	CASSRRTVNTGELFF
TRBV7-3	TRBJ2-3	-	-	TGTGCCAGCAGCCCTGGGGCCGAATGGGGAGATACGCAGTATTTT	CASSPGAEWGDTQYF
TRBV6-1	TRBJ2-1	-	-	TGTGCCAGCACCTGGAGGGGGGTGTCCTACAATGAGCAGTTCTTC	CASTWRGVSYNEQFF
TRBV14	TRBJ2-7	-	many	TGTGCCAGCAGCCAAGATCTTGGGCCCTACCTTCCGTACGAGCAGTACTTC	CASSQDLGPYLPYEQYF
TRBV4-1	TRBJ1-2	TRBD1	-	TGCGCCAGCAGCCACGTCATCAGATCTCGGGACAGGGGAAACTATGGCTACACCTTC	CASSHVIRSRDRGNYGYTF
TRBV15	TRBJ1-1	-	-	TGTGCCACCAGCAGAAGTACTCTTTTTGCTTTCTTT	CATSRSTLFAFF
TRBV7-3	TRBJ2-1	TRBD2	once	TGTGCCAGCAGCCCTAGGACTAGCGGGGGGGATGAGCAGTTCTTC	CASSPRTSGGDEQFF
TRBV7-8	TRBJ1-1	-	few	TGTGCCAGCAGCAGAGCCAGGAACACTGAAGCTTTCTTT	CASSRARNTEAFF